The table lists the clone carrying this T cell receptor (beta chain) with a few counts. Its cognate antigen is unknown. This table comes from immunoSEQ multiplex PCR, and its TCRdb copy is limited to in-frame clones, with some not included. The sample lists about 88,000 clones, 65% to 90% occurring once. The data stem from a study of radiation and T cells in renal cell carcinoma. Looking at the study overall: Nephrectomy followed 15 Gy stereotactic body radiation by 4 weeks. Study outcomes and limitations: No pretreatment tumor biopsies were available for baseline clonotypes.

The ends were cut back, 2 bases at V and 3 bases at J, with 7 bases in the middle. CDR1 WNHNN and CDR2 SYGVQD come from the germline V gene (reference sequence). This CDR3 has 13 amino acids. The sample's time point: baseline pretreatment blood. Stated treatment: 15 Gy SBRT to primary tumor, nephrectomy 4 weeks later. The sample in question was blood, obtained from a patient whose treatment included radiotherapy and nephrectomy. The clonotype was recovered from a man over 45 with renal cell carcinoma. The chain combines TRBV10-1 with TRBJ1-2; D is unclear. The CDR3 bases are TGCGCCAGCAGTGAGCGGGCAGACTATGGCTACACCTTC. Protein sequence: CASSERADYGYTF.